What follows is one TCR beta chain and its context. No antigen is known for it. In TCRdb, the multiplex PCR reads were re-called with MiXCR into one record per CDR3 protein. The repertoire includes roughly 130,000 distinct CDR3 sequences, just under 20% of them detected once, and around 3.5% sits in the top ten. The sample is drawn from a study of breast tumors, draining lymph nodes, adjacent tissues. The CDR3 is 14 residues long. V lost 1 base to trimming and J lost 4 bases, with 10 bases between them. Germline V CDR1 and CDR2: SEHNR, FQNEAQ (reference sequence). General study findings and limits: The lymph node origin of tumor T cells was framed as consistent with a hypothesis, not demonstrated. Tumor TCR diversity was below lymph nodes but above nontumor tissue. Luminal-like breast cancer showed significantly higher tumor–nontumor repertoire similarity than basal-like. Data fit most tumor T cells coming from lymph node, expanding in tumor.

Samples came from axillary lymph nodes draining the breast cancer. This chain uses TRBV7-9 with TRBJ1-1; D possibly corresponds to TRBD1 (5 bases). The sample consisted of axillary lymph node tissue. The source of this sequence is a female donor with breast cancer. Some clones in this sample may be carry-over from other donors' samples. CDR3 in amino acids: CASSLGGGGTEAFF. The CDR3 coding sequence is TGTGCCAGCAGCTTAGGGGGGGGAGGCACTGAAGCTTTCTTT.